These 3 T cell receptor beta chains originate from one sample sequenced in a study of OX40 agonist ivuxolimab in advanced cancers. The method was immunoSEQ multiplex PCR; TCRdb's version includes in-frame clones alone and lacks a portion of them. Among 35,000 to 45,000 clones listed, approximately 83% were seen once. The sample consisted of CD4+ or CD8+ T cells sorted from blood, taken in a trial of the OX40 agonist ivuxolimab. The source of these receptors is an adult with an advanced solid tumor such as melanoma, head and neck, liver or kidney cancer.

This clone was counted a few times. The chain joins TRBV15 to TRBJ1-5, with 10 nucleotides matching TRBD1. CDR3 length equals 16 residues. V gave up 6 bases and J gave up 7 bases; unmatched junction bases: 12. Germline assignment: CDR1 LNHNV and CDR2 YYDKDF (reference sequence). The chain's CDR3 is CATRETGTGDGQPQHF. DNA of the CDR3: TGTGCCACCAGGGAGACCGGGACAGGGGATGGGCAGCCCCAGCATTTT.

This rearrangement joins TRBV19 to TRBJ1-1; 10 bases agree with TRBD1. V was pared by 9 bases and J by 11 bases, with 6 bases of the junction left unmatched. CDR3 length: 11 residues. The germline gives CDR1 LNHDA, CDR2 SQIVND (reference sequence). The CDR3 bases are TGTGCCAGCTTGACAGGGGGCTTGGCTTTCTTT. Translation gives CASLTGGLAFF. The complete variable domain, with remaining parts taken from reference TRBV19 and TRBJ1-1, reads DGGITQSPKYLFRKEGQNVTLSCEQNLNHDAMYWYRQDPGQGLRLIYYSQIVNDFQKGDIAEGYSVSREKKESFPLTVTSAQKNPTAFYLCASLTGGLAFFGQGTRLTVV.

The chain recombines TRBV7-2 with TRBJ2-7; TRBD2 matches at 11 bases. CDR3 length equals 15 residues. The germline CDR1 and CDR2 sequences are SGHTA and FQGNSA. V shed 3 bases, J shed 4 bases, and the junction held 5 bases outside the gene matches. In nucleotides, the CDR3 is TGTGCCAGCAGCTTTACTAGCGGGAGCGGGTACGAGCAGTACTTC. This codes for CASSFTSGSGYEQYF.